This T cell receptor beta chain comes out of a study of T cells in Graves' hyperthyroidism and ophthalmopathy. Findings and limits, study-wide: In the blood, most expanded thyroid clonotypes above 0.001 appeared as well. Ophthalmopathy stood apart from stable hyperthyroidism in a 13 V-J model.

TCR beta CDR3 sequences were amplified from RNA transcripts. The primer set for the first-round RT-PCR of the TCR CDR3 was HTBI. Each CDR3 protein gets one entry after TCRdb re-called the multiplex PCR reads with MiXCR. There are roughly 500,000 distinct CDR3 sequences in the sample; approximately 49% occur only once, and around two fifths lies in the top ten. Deletions cut 8 bases from V and 7 bases from J, with 18 bases between. Germline loops: CDR1 DFQATT, CDR2 SNEGSKA (reference sequence). CDR3 length equals 12 residues. Details on this clonotype: Its cognate antigen is unknown.

Patients were excluded because of uncontrolled infection, other autoimmune disease, pregnancy or lactation. Diagnostic assessment was based on clinical symptoms, serum thyroxine and TRAb, thyroid ultrasound and orbital computed tomography. Sequencing was carried out using peripheral blood or thyroid tissue (not recorded which). This sequence was found in an adult woman with Graves' disease, either hyperthyroidism or ophthalmopathy (not recorded which). The chain recombines TRBV20-1 with TRBJ2-7; no firm D call. CDR3 bases: TGCAGTTCCGCCAGACCCGAGAGTGAGCAGTACTTC. Protein: CSSARPESEQYF.